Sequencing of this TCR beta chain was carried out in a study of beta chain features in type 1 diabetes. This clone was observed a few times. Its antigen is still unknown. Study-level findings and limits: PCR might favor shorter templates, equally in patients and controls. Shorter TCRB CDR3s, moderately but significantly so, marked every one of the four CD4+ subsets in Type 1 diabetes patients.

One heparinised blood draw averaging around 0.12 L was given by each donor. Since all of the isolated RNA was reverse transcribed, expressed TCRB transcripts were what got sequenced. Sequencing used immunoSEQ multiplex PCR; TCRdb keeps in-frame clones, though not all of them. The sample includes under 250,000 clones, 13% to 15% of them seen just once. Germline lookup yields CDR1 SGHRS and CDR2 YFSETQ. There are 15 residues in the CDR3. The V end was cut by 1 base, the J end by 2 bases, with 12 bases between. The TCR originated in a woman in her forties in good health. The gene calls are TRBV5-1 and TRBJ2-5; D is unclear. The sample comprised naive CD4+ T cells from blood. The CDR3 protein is CASSLFTGLQETQYF. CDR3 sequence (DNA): TGCGCCAGCAGCTTGTTCACGGGTCTACAAGAGACCCAGTACTTC.